The sequence of this T cell receptor (beta chain) was determined in a study of T cell clonotyping in hematopoietic cell transplantation. About this clone itself: Its target is not known.

Data came from immunoSEQ multiplex PCR; TCRdb stores just in-frame clones and leaves some out. This sample has about 9,400 clones, with roughly 85% found just once. Study-level points and caveats: Few recipient clonotypes overlapped donors; over 97% were de novo at given depth.

CDR1 is SGHDT, CDR2 YYEEEE, per germline. Between the trimmed V and J ends, which lost 1 base and 1 base, there was a span of 8 bases. This CDR3 has 15 amino acids. The chain employs TRBV5-6 and TRBJ2-2; perhaps TRBD1 as D (6 bases). Here the sequenced sample was PBMCs, taken 180 days after allogeneic stem cell transplant. The receptor's source is a male patient aged 35-50 years who had an allogeneic stem cell transplant from a related donor, so the T cells may come from the graft donor. Some clones in this sample may be carry-over from other donors' samples. CDR3 loop: CASSLTGQNTGELFF. The CDR3 DNA is TGTGCCAGCAGCTTGACGGGACAGAACACCGGGGAGCTGTTTTTT.